This T cell receptor (beta chain) came from a study of cytomegalovirus exposure and HLA in healthy donors (dated by TCRdb to the late 2010s). General notes on the study: In an earlier analysis of roughly 590 of the donors, about 270 Gb of sequence data and 120 million or so unique TCR beta sequences from about 180 million T cells were reported. About 280 gigabases of sequencing data and approximately 91 million unique TCR sequences made up an early release that covered several hundred HLA-typed donors. Among the roughly 430 genotyped donors, under 90% belonged to the genetic ancestry cluster associated with self-reported Caucasian donors. The study was designed to test whether signatures of past pathogen exposure could be identified by cataloging public T cell receptors. The study used immunosequencing to profile the T cell repertoires of approximately 640 subjects and linked those repertoires to cytomegalovirus serostatus. Along with the roughly 670-subject first cohort, a separate validation cohort of more than 90 different subjects was used. To predict cytomegalovirus infection status, the study brought together high-throughput TCR immunosequencing, statistical association of individual TCRs with disease status, and machine learning. To study patterns of TCR occurrence, a later analysis re-analyzed previously published TCR beta repertoires from just over 650 donors and added high-resolution HLA genotyping. Rather than using new phenotypic data, the later analysis identified candidate immune exposures from TCR beta sequences and from how often those sequences occurred across donors. An earlier analysis of more than 450 of the donors used high-throughput TCR beta sequencing to judge whether each TCR beta V gene segment behaved as functional or pseudogenic. Donor age, sex, ethnicity and CMV serostatus were compiled together with the repertoire data. Genome-wide SNP genotypes for about 65% of the roughly 670 donors were used in a later genetic analysis, which treated that subset as a discovery cohort. All discovery cohort repertoires had been generated on a single sequencing platform. Both class I and class II loci were covered by HLA typing, at four-digit resolution. Typing coverage varied by locus: roughly 620-640 donors for A, B, C, DRB1 and DQB1; roughly 560 for DQA1; about 590 for DPA1; approximately 470 for DPB1. Because of strong linkage in the cohort, roughly five DR-DQ haplotypes were treated as single units for association and clustering. Across roughly 420 genotyped donors of the cohort, an average of roughly 200,000 unique TCR beta nucleotide sequences per donor were sequenced, and around 20% of those sequences were non-productive.

Results and caveats for the whole study, not just this receptor: In the study, some 160 TCR beta chains were listed as associated with cytomegalovirus. A cluster of highly shared sequence variants was judged likely to represent a technical artifact of the sequencing pipeline. Broadly in line with IMGT annotations, most TCR beta V segments showed up in productive rearrangements about 87% or about 30% of the time in an earlier analysis of 450 to 750 of the donors. The classifier was reported to diagnose cytomegalovirus status with high specificity and sensitivity in both the original and validation cohorts. A further reported finding was that TCR beta sequences accurately predicted the HLA-A and HLA-B alleles for most subjects in the first cohort. Correlated functional status among segregating V segments might be attributable to linkage disequilibrium, but an unknown experimental factor could not be ruled out. The presence/absence analyses assumed that sequencing depth was roughly uniform across donors, and that assumption may not be true. The authors suggested that the approach could potentially be extended to other disease states and immunological phenotypes. Most TCR sequences were observed very rarely across donors, whereas some public TCRs were present in many individuals. The 87-base-pair reads could not distinguish some IMGT-functional V segments, including TRBV6-2 and TRBV6-3, so those segments were excluded. Because some donors lacked HLA typing at each locus, the association tests relied only on the typed subset. In vitro tests confirmed that three of the cytomegalovirus-associated TCR beta chains recognize cytomegalovirus antigens. According to a later analysis, parvovirus B19, influenza, CMV and Epstein-Barr virus appeared linked to several top co-occurrence clusters. About 17 rarely observed V segments, including chromosome 9 orphons, were excluded from the earlier analysis of several hundred of the donors because counts were too low. Strong co-occurrence of HLA alleles, especially DR and DQ, made assigning TCR associations to individual alleles difficult. An association between a missense DCLRE1C variant and V-gene and J-gene trimming of TCR beta chains was found in a later genetic analysis and replicated in an independent cohort. Only TCR beta chains were sequenced in this cohort, and the absence of alpha or paired-chain data limited detectable features. In a later analysis, HLA-associated TCR beta chains showed more clonal expansion and lower generation probabilities than non-associated chains that were equally common. In a later analysis, most CMV-associated TCR beta chains were found to appear HLA-restricted, with HLA associations seemingly driven largely by CMV exposure. A later genetic analysis reported fewer N-insertions in productive TCRs among donors in an Asian-associated ancestry cluster than the roughly 700-donor mean. In a later analysis, some 17,000 TCR beta sequences were associated with specific HLA alleles at a false discovery rate of 0.05. A later analysis found that TCR association rates varied across HLA loci, with DRB1 alleles showing the most associated TCRs and HLA-C alleles the fewest. CMV serostatus was the only immune exposure information available for the cohort.

Points on this clone: Its antigen is still unknown. No much larger clone is present one base from it, and per-base qualities are unavailable.

The cohort was made up of 500 to 800 healthy bone marrow donors. Cohort members were all nominally healthy when sampled, although unrecorded immune exposures were likely present. The donor tested CMV seronegative and was one of the 352 seronegative cohort members. A peripheral blood sample was collected from each donor, and TCR beta sequencing was performed on peripheral blood mononuclear cells. The Qiagen DNeasy Blood Extraction Kit was used to extract genomic DNA from the blood cell samples. Libraries were prepared through the immunoSEQ multiplex PCR assay. For the multiplex PCR, a mixture combining 60 forward primers for TCR Vbeta segments and 13 reverse primers for TCR Jbeta segments was used. The CDR3 region of rearranged TCR beta genes was amplified from genomic DNA by a multiplex PCR assay. The amplified TCR beta libraries were sequenced on the Illumina HiSeq System as 87-base-pair reads. Per the authors' processing: In a later analysis, tens of millions of unique TCR beta chains were counted across the roughly 610 repertoires, and roughly 11 million of these chains were shared by at least two donors. Raw reads were error-corrected and collapsed into unique sequences by a nearest-neighbor algorithm in which closely related sequences were merged to remove PCR and sequencing errors. V, D and J gene segments were assigned by aligning CDR3 sequences to IMGT reference sequences. For a sequence to be retained, a match of at least six nucleotides was required to both a V gene segment and a J gene segment. A rearrangement was called productive if the CDR3 had no stop codons and remained in frame with V and J, and every other rearrangement was called non-productive. CDR3 was defined by IMGT convention, running from the second conserved V-encoded cysteine to the conserved J-encoded phenylalanine. Sequences without an unambiguous match to a single V gene segment were excluded from the earlier analysis of about 600 of the donors. In an earlier analysis of about 590 of the donors, a V segment was called functional when productive rearrangements were above 56.7%, and segregating when the standard deviation between donors exceeded 5%. A statistical classification framework was built for diagnosing cytomegalovirus status from the catalog of TCR beta chain sequences. A later analysis assigned V and J genes by comparing TCR nucleotide sequences with IMGT/GENE-DB human TR gene sequences. A later analysis assigned CDR3 sequences and most-parsimonious VDJ recombination scenarios with the TCRdist pipeline. In a later analysis, every TCR beta chain was defined by the combination of its CDR3 amino acid sequence and its V-gene family, and reads without a unique V-gene family were dropped. As a way to deal with suspected cross-contamination and a sequencing artifact, a later analysis dropped 450 to 600 nucleotide sequences that were highly shared and had low generation probability. In a later analysis, a clonal expansion index was calculated for each public chain from normalized within-repertoire ranks of inferred template counts. Generation probabilities in a later analysis came from a VDJ recombination model fitted to out-of-frame rearrangements, and those results were checked against IGoR. In a later analysis, hypergeometric tests were used to score TCR-TCR, TCR-HLA and TCR-CMV co-occurrence, with a repertoire-size bias correction applied to TCR pairs. False discovery rates were estimated in a later analysis by permuting HLA or CMV assignments 20 times. In a later analysis, co-occurring TCRs were grouped using DBSCAN, with TCRdist sequence similarity added in when clustering inside HLA-allele-positive subsets. Co-occurrence clustering excluded repertoires with fewer than 30,000 or more than 120,000 public chains, plus five with anomalous nucleotide sharing. The table was pulled from immuneACCESS by TCRdb, which kept in-frame rearrangements only. Such tables lose some clones; where checked, under half of the loss comes from unresolved V genes, and the rest has no known cause. Clone size and the V and J calls come from that table; the DNA yielded D and trimming. The sample profile shows over 200,000 clones; around 89% of them were found once. The ten largest clones add up to around 1% of the sample.

The germline V gene (reference sequence) provides CDR1 MNHEY and CDR2 SMNVEV. The V end loses 3 bases and the J end loses 10 bases, and a stretch of 19 bases separates them. The CDR3 contains 16 residues, cysteine and phenylalanine counted. Only CDR3 DNA is held: 48 bases, read in frame from base 1. The sequenced sample consisted of PBMCs. The V and J segments used are TRBV27 and TRBJ1-6, with the D gene too uncertain to name. The sequence came from a woman between 18 and 29 years old in good health and CMV-seronegative. The nucleotide sequence reads as follows: TGTGCCAGCAGTTTTGGAGCTGAAAAACGCTGGTCACCCCTCCACTTT. It encodes CASSFGAEKRWSPLHF.